Sequencing of this TCR beta chain was carried out in a study of beta chain features in type 1 diabetes. Reverse transcribing all isolated RNA meant expressed TCRB transcripts were sequenced. Only in-frame clones appear in the TCRdb table, and some are missing; sequencing was by immunoSEQ multiplex PCR. The sample records some 400,000 clones, approximately 16% being singletons. All sorted populations exceeded 95% purity. A few counts support this clone. The length of the CDR3 is 12 residues. Trimming took 11 bases from V and 5 from J, leaving 16 bases between them. Germline V lookup: CDR1 MGHDK, CDR2 SYGVNS.

This rearrangement joins TRBV25-1 to TRBJ2-7; no reliable D call. The sequence was obtained from a woman aged 18 to 35 in good health. Material for sequencing was naive CD4+ T cells from blood. The CDR3, as DNA: TGTGCCTCATTGGGCCTGGCCCACGAGCAGTACTTC. Translating it yields CASLGLAHEQYF.